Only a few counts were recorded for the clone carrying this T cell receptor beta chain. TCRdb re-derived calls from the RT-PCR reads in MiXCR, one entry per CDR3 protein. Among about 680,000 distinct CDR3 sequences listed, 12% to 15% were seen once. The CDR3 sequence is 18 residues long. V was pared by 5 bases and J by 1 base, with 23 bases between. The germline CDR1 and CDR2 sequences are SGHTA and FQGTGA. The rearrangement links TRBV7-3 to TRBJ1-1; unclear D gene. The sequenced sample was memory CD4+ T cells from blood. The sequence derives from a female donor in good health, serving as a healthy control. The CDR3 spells CASSHPVSKAYGNTEAFF. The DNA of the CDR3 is TGTGCCAGCAGCCACCCGGTCAGCAAGGCGTACGGGAACACTGAAGCTTTCTTT. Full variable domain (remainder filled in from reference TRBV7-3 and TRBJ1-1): GAGVSQTPSNKVTEKGKYVELRCDPISGHTALYWYRQSLGQGPEFLIYFQGTGAADDSGLPNDRFFAVRPEGSVSTLKIQRTERGDSAVYLCASSHPVSKAYGNTEAFFGQGTRLTVV.